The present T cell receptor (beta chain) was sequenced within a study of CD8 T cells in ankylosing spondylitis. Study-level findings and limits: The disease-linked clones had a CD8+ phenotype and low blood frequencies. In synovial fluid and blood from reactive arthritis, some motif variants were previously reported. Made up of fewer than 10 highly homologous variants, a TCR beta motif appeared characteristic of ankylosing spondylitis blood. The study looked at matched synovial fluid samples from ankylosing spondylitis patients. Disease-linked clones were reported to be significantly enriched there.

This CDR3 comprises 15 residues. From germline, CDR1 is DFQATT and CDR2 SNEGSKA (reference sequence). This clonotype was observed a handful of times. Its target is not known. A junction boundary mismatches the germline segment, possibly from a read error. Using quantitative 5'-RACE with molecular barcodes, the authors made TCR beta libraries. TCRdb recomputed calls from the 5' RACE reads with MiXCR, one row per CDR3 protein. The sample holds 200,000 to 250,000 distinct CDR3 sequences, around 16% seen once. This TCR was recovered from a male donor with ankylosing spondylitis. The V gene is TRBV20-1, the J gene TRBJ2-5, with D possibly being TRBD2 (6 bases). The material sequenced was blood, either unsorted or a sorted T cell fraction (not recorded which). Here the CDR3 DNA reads TGCAGTGCTAGAGATCGAGGGACTTCCGAAGAGACCCAGTATTTC. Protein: CSARDRGTSEETQYF.